The subject of this entry is one T cell receptor (beta chain). Its antigen is not known. The same CDR3 also results from other DNA sequences found in this sample. This entry is derived from a study of shared clonotypes between healthy human individuals. Turning to the study itself: The study enrolled a couple of women and three men aged 18 to 49. Study observations and caveats: Relative to memory subsets, naive subsets generally showed larger estimated richness. Shared clonotypes across all four donors exceeded non-shared ones in generation probability. A handful of donors had around 5.5% of their naive CD4 clonotypes in common.

The V gene lost 4 bases and the J gene lost 4 bases, with 12 bases spanning the gap. From germline, CDR1 is SGHRS and CDR2 YFSETQ. The CDR3 has 14 residues. The table came from immunoSEQ multiplex PCR; TCRdb's copy has only in-frame clones and leaves some out. The sample records some 2.3 million clones, 85% to 95% being singletons. The V call is TRBV5-1, the J call TRBJ1-3; possible D gene TRBD1, 6 bases. This receptor was taken from a man younger than 35 in good health. Some clones in this sample may be carry-over from other donors' samples. The sequencing input was naive CD4+ T cells from PBMCs. The subset here: CD45RA+ positively selected. The CDR3 nucleotides are TGCGCCAGCAGCCTAACAGGGATGGGAAACACCATATATTTT. Amino acid sequence: CASSLTGMGNTIYF.